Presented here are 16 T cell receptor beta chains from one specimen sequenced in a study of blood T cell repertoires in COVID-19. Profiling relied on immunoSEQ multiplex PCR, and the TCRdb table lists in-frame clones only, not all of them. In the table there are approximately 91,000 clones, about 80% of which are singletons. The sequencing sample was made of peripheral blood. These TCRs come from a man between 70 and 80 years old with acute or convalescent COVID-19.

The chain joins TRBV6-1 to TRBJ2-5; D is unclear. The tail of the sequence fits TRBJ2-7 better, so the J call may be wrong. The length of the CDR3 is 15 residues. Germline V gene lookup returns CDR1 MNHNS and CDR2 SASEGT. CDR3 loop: CASSEDDSNSYEQYF. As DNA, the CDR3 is TGTGCCAGCAGTGAAGATGACTCGAACTCCTACGAGCAGTACTTC.

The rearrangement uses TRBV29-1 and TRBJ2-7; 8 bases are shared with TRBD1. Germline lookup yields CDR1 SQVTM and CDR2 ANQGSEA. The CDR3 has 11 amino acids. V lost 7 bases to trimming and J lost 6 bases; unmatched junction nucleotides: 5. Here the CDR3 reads CSAKQGGEQYV. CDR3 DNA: TGCAGCGCTAAACAGGGGGGCGAGCAGTACGTC.

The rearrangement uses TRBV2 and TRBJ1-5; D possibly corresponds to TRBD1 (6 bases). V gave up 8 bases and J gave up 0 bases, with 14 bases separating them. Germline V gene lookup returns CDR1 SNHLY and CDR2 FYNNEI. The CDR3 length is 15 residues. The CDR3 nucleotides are TGTGCCAGCCTATCAACAGGGAATAGCAATCAGCCCCAGCATTTT. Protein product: CASLSTGNSNQPQHF. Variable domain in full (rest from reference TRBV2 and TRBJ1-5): EPEVTQTPSHQVTQMGQEVILRCVPISNHLYFYWYRQILGQKVEFLVSFYNNEISEKSEIFDDQFSVERPDGSNFTLKIRSTKLEDSAMYFCASLSTGNSNQPQHFGDGTRLSIL.

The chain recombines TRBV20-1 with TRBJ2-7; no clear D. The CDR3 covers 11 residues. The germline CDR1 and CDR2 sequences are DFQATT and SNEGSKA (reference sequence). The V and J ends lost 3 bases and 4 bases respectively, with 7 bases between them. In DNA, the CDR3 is TGCAGTGCTAGGGGCTCATACGAGCAGTACTTC. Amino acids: CSARGSYEQYF.

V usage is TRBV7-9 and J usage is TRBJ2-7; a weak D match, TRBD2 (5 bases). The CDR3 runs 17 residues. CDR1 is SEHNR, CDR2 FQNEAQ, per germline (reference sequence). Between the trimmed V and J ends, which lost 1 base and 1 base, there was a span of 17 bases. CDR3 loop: CASSLVATGDRSYEQYF. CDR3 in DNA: TGTGCCAGCAGCTTAGTGGCGACCGGGGATAGATCCTACGAGCAGTACTTC.

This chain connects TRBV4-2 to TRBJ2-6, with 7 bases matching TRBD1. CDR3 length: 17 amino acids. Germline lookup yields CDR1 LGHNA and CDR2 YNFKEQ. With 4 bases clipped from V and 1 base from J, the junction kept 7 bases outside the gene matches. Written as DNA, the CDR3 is TGTGCCAGCAGCCCGTCAGGGGGAAGTTCTGGGGCCAACGTCCTGACTTTC. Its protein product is CASSPSGGSSGANVLTF.

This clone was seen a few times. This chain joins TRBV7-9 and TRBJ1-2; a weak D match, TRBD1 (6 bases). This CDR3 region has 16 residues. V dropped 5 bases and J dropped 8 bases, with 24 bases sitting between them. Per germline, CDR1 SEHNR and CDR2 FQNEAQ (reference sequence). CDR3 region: CASSLPGTYEPMGYTF. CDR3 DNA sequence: TGTGCCAGCAGCCTTCCCGGGACATACGAACCTATGGGCTACACCTTC.

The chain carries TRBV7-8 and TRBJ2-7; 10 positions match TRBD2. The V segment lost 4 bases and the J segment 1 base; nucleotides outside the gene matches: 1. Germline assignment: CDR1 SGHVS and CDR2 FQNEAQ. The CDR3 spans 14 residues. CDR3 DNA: TGTGCCAGCAGCTGGGGACTAGCGTCCTACGAGCAGTACGTC. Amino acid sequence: CASSWGLASYEQYV.

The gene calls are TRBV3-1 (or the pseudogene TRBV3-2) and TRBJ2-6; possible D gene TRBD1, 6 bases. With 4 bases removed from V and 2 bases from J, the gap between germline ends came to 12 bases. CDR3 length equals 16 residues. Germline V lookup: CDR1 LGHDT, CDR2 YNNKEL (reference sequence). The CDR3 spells CASSLQGLAGANVLTF. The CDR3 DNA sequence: TGTGCCAGCAGCCTCCAGGGGTTAGCTGGGGCCAACGTCCTGACTTTC.

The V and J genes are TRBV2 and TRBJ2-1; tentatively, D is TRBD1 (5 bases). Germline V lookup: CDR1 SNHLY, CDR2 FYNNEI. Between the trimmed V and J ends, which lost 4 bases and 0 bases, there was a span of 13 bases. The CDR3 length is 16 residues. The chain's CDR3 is CASSGGQGSSYNEQFF. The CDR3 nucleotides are TGTGCCAGCAGTGGGGGCCAGGGAAGCTCCTACAATGAGCAGTTCTTC.

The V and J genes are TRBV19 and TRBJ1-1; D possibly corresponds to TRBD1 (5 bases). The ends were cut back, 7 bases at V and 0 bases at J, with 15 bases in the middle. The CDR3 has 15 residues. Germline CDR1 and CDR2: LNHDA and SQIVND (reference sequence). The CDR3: CASTSGGGVNTEAFF. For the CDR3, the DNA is TGTGCCAGTACCTCCGGGGGGGGTGTGAACACTGAAGCTTTCTTT. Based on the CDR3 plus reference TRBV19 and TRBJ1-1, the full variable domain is DGGITQSPKYLFRKEGQNVTLSCEQNLNHDAMYWYRQDPGQGLRLIYYSQIVNDFQKGDIAEGYSVSREKKESFPLTVTSAQKNPTAFYLCASTSGGGVNTEAFFGQGTRLTVV.

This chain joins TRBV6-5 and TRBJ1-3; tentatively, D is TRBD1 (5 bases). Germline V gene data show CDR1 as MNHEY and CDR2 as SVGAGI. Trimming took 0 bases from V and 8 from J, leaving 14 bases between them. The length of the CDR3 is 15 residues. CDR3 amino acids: CASSYSMGHRDTIYF. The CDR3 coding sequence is TGTGCCAGCAGTTACTCGATGGGGCATCGAGACACCATATATTTT.

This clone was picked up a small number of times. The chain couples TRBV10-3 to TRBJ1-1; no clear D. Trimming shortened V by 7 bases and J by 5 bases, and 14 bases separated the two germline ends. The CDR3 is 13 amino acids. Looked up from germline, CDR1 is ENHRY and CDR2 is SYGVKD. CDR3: CAIMAPGETEAFF. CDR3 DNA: TGTGCCATCATGGCACCGGGAGAGACTGAAGCTTTCTTT.

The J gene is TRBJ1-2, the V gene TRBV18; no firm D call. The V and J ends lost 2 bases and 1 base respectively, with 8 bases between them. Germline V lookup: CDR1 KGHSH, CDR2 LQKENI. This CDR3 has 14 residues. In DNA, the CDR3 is TGTGCCAGCTCACCAGGAGGCTTTAACTATGGCTACACCTTC. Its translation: CASSPGGFNYGYTF.

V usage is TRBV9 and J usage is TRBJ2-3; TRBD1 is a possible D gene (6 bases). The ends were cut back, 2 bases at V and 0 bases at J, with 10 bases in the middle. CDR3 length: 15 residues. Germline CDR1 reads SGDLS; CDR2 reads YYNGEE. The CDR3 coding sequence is TGTGCCAGCAGCGTCGTGGGACAAAGCACAGATACGCAGTATTTT. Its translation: CASSVVGQSTDTQYF.

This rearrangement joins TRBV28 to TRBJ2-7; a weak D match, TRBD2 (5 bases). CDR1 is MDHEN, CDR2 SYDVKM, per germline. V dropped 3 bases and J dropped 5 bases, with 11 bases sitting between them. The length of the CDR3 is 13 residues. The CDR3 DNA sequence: TGTGCCAGCAGTTTCCGGGAATGGGACGAGCAGTACTTC. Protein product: CASSFREWDEQYF.